This T cell receptor (beta chain) was sequenced in a study of a mutant IDH1 vaccine in newly diagnosed glioma. Study at large: Radiotherapy alone preceded vaccination by 4-6 weeks; alternatively, vaccination started with temozolomide cycles. Those enrolled had earlier been treated with radiotherapy, temozolomide, or both, mostly both.

With respect to this clone: No antigen is known for it.

Germline assignment: CDR1 SGHTA and CDR2 FQGTGA. Trimming took off 1 base at V and 3 bases at J, with 6 bases between the two ends. The CDR3 is 13 amino acids. Study-level findings and limits: Seemingly, pseudoprogression had no relation to changes in the top peripheral T cell clonotypes.

The time point: week 23, last vaccination. Doses of 300 ug of mutant IDH1 20-mer peptide were given with topical imiquimod. Donors' newly diagnosed IDH1-mutant WHO grade 3 or 4 astrocytomas lacked nuclear ATRX. Using immunoSEQ multiplex PCR, the repertoire was profiled, and TCRdb retains in-frame clones only, with some absent. Of around 85,000 clones listed, 70% to 90% were seen once; the top ten hold around 2%. This specimen was PBMCs, taken from a glioma patient whose treatment included an IDH1 peptide vaccine. This sequence was found in a man in his thirties or forties with glioma. Some clones in this sample may be carry-over from other donors' samples. This sequence joins TRBV7-3 and TRBJ1-1; possible D gene TRBD1, 5 bases. The CDR3 spells CASSLMGDTEAFF. In DNA, the CDR3 is TGTGCCAGCAGCTTAATGGGGGACACTGAAGCTTTCTTT.